This T cell receptor (beta chain) was recorded in a study of cytomegalovirus exposure and HLA in healthy donors. V was cut by 5 bases and J by 3 bases, with 8 bases left in between. The germline V gene has CDR1 LNHDA and CDR2 SQIVND (reference sequence). The CDR3 runs 12 residues. Study findings and constraints: Cytomegalovirus association was listed for 164 TCR beta chains. Several of the most significant clusters appeared linked to common viral pathogens, based on a later analysis.

This clone turned up a few times. No antigen is known for it. Vbeta (60) and Jbeta (13) primers were used in the PCR. The protocol was immunoSEQ multiplex PCR, while the TCRdb copy is restricted to in-frame clones and leaves out a portion. The table lists 150,000 to 200,000 clones, less than 90% of them singletons. The sample was PBMCs. The V gene is TRBV19, the J gene TRBJ2-7; D not resolved. This sequence was found in a girl less than two years old in good health and CMV-seronegative. The CDR3 DNA sequence: TGTGCCAGTAGTTCAGTCTTCTACGAGCAGTACTTC. The encoded protein is CASSSVFYEQYF.